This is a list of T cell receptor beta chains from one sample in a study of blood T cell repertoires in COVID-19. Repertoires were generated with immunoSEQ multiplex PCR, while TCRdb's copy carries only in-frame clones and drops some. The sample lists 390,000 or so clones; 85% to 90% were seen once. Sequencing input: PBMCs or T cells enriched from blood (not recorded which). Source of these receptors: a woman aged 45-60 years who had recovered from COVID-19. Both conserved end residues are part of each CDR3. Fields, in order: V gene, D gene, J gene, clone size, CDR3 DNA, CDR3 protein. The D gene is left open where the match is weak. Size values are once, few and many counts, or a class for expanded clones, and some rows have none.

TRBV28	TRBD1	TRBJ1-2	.	TGTGCCAGCAGTCTGGGACAGGGCTATGGCTACACCTTC	CASSLGQGYGYTF
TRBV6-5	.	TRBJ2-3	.	TGTGCCTCAGCAGAACAGGCAGATACGCAGTATTTT	CASAEQADTQYF
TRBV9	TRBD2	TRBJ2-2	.	TGTGCCAGCAGCGTAGAGAGTAGCGGGGGCCCTAACACCGGGGAGCTGTTTTTT	CASSVESSGGPNTGELFF
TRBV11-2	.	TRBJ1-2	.	TGTGCCAGCAGCTTCGACAGGTTCTATGGCTACACCTTC	CASSFDRFYGYTF
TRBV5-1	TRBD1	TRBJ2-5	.	TGCGCCAGCAGCTTGGCCGGGGGACAGGTGAGAGCGGAGACCCAGTACTTC	CASSLAGGQVRAETQYF
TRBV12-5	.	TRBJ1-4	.	TGTGCTAGTGGTTTCCCGCCAGAGGGAGGGGAAGATGAAAAACTGTTTTTT	CASGFPPEGGEDEKLFF
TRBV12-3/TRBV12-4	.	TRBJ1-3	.	TGTGCCAGCAGACGACAGAGTGGAAACACCATATATTTT	CASRRQSGNTIYF
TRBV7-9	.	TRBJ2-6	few	TGTGCCAGCAGCTTACGACCGGAGGGGGCCAACGTCCTGACTTTC	CASSLRPEGANVLTF
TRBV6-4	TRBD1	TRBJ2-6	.	TGTGCCAGCAGTGATTCTAACGGGACAGGGCCAAACTCTGGGGCCAACGTCCTGACTTTC	CASSDSNGTGPNSGANVLTF
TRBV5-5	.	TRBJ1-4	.	TGTGCCAGCAGCTTCGCCGGACAGCCTACAACTAATGAAAAACTGTTTTTT	CASSFAGQPTTNEKLFF
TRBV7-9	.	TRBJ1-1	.	TGTGCCAGCAGCTTTACGATGACAGGCGGGAACACTGAAGCTTTCTTT	CASSFTMTGGNTEAFF
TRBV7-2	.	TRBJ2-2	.	TGTGCCAGCAGCGCCCAACCGGGGATACAGGGCCGGGAGCTGTTTTTT	CASSAQPGIQGRELFF
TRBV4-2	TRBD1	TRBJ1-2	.	TGTGCCAGCAGCCAAGATGGGACGGGACAGTACTATGGCTACACCTTC	CASSQDGTGQYYGYTF
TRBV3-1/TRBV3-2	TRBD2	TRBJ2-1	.	TGTGCCAGCAGCCAGATGGGACTAGCGGGGGGGCTGCGCAATGAGCAGTTCTTC	CASSQMGLAGGLRNEQFF
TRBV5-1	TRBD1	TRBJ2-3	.	TGCGCCAGCAGCTCCGGGACAGGGGACGATACGCAGTATTTT	CASSSGTGDDTQYF
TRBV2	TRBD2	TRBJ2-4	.	TGTGCCAGCAGTCCTTCTAGCGGGAAAAACATTCAGTACTTC	CASSPSSGKNIQYF
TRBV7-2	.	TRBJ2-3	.	TGTGCCAGCAGCTTAGTGGGGGGTGATACGCAGTATTTT	CASSLVGGDTQYF
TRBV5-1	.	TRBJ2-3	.	TGCGCCAGCAGCTTGAACTCAGATACGCAGTATTTT	CASSLNSDTQYF
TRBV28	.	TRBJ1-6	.	TGTGCCAGCAGTTCGTCTTACAACCCCTATAATTCACCCCTCCACTTT	CASSSSYNPYNSPLHF
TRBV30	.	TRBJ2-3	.	TGTGCCTGGAGTAGCAACACAGATACGCAGTATTTT	CAWSSNTDTQYF
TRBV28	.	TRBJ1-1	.	TGTGCCAGCAGTTTTGGGGGGATCTCGTACACTGAAGCTTTCTTT	CASSFGGISYTEAFF
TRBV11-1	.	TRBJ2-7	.	TGTGCCAGCAGCTTCGGGGAAGGTTTGTACGAGCAGTACTTC	CASSFGEGLYEQYF
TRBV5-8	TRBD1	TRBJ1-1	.	TGTGCCAGCAGCCAATGGGGACAGGGCACTGAAGCTTTCTTT	CASSQWGQGTEAFF
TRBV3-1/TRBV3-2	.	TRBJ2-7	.	TGTGCCAGCAGCCAAGAAACCCGGTCCTACGAGCAGTACTTC	CASSQETRSYEQYF
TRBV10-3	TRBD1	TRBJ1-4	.	TGTGCCTCTTCGCCGCGACAGGGGCTGGGTGAAAAACTGTTTTTT	CASSPRQGLGEKLFF
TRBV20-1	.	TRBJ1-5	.	TGCAGTGCTAGTATAACAGCCGATCAGCCCCAGCATTTT	CSASITADQPQHF
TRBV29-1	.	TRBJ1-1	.	TGCAGCGTGGGGGACTGGGAAGCTTTCTTT	CSVGDWEAFF
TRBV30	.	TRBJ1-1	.	TGTGCCTGGAGTGACACCGGGATATGGAACACTGAAGCTTTCTTT	CAWSDTGIWNTEAFF
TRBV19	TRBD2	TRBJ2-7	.	TGTGCCAGTAGGGAGCGGGGGGCTTACGAGCAGTACTTC	CASRERGAYEQYF